Given below is one TCR beta chain in context. Its antigen is not identified. These data come from a study of a mutant IDH1 vaccine in newly diagnosed glioma. Across the whole study: Weeks 1, 3, 5, 7, 11, 15, 19 and 23 were when patients received their eight vaccinations.

Stated time point: week 23, last vaccination. Vaccinated patients received 300 ug of mutant IDH1 20-mer peptide per dose, with topical imiquimod. Donor diagnoses consisted of new WHO grade 3 or 4 IDH1-mutant, ATRX-lost astrocytomas. Study outcomes and limitations: Variations in leading peripheral T cell clonotypes appeared to have no connection with pseudoprogression. The study observed vaccine-induced immune responses in 93.3% of patients.

From germline, CDR1 is KGHSH and CDR2 LQKENI. The CDR3 length is 14 residues. The J segment lost 1 base and the V segment lost 2 bases, leaving 1 base of the junction unmatched. Clones were read by immunoSEQ multiplex PCR, and TCRdb kept only the in-frame ones, dropping some. The sample carries tens of thousands of clones, over 70% recorded once. The receptor was isolated from a man aged 40-50 years with glioma. Sequenced here: PBMCs, sampled from a glioma patient whose treatment included an IDH1 peptide vaccine. The chain is built from TRBV18 and TRBJ1-1; 7 bases agree with TRBD1. CDR3 amino acids: CASSPYRGNTEAFF. In DNA form, the CDR3 reads TGTGCCAGCTCACCATACAGGGGGAACACTGAAGCTTTCTTT. Complete variable domain (other parts from reference TRBV18 and TRBJ1-1): NAGVMQNPRHLVRRRGQEARLRCSPMKGHSHVYWYRQLPEEGLKFMVYLQKENIIDESGMPKERFSAEFPKEGPSILRIQQVVRGDSAAYFCASSPYRGNTEAFFGQGTRLTVV.